These T cell receptor beta chains were read from a single sample in a study of cytotoxic CD8 clonotypes in ibrutinib-treated CLL. This table comes from immunoSEQ multiplex PCR, and its TCRdb copy is limited to in-frame clones, with some not included. The table lists approximately 84,000 clones, around 84% of them singletons. Sequenced material: PBMCs, taken before ibrutinib treatment. The receptors originated from a human donor with chronic lymphocytic leukemia. Both conserved end residues are part of each CDR3.

CDR3aa	j_gene	v_gene
CAWSANGARYEQYF	TRBJ2-7	TRBV30
CASSSGRFSF	TRBJ2-3	TRBV28
CASSPVGDRPRVNTEAFF	TRBJ1-1	TRBV21-1
CASSSQGNTEAFF	TRBJ1-1	TRBV5-1
CASQTSGITDTQYF	TRBJ2-3	TRBV5-1
CASSDPPGASSWSQHF	TRBJ1-5	TRBV6-1
CASNTRGWSEKLFF	TRBJ1-4	TRBV28
CASSTRDRGPYEQYF	TRBJ2-7	TRBV6-1
CASRARGGITDTQYF	TRBJ2-3	TRBV7-3
CATSRDLSTGGGNQPQHF	TRBJ1-5	TRBV15
CASSLRTSGNSLYEQYF	TRBJ2-7	TRBV27
CASMIIAGATDTQYF	TRBJ2-3	TRBV4-2
CAISEPEREQYF	TRBJ2-7	TRBV10-3
CASSLDSGGHEQFF	TRBJ2-1	TRBV7-6
CASSGGGGHNEKLFF	TRBJ1-4	TRBV28
CASSDGQAIVIQYF	TRBJ2-4	TRBV2
CASSLVVGGPNTEAFF	TRBJ1-1	TRBV6-5
CASSVARPGQGANFGANVLTF	TRBJ2-6	TRBV9
CASSVSYEQYF	TRBJ2-7	TRBV7-9
CSVDLLGTSLGYGYTF	TRBJ1-2	TRBV29-1
CASSFLRATGGGRELFF	TRBJ2-2	TRBV11-2
CAISESIGREGTDTQYF	TRBJ2-3	TRBV10-3
CASSLMGSYMNTEAFF	TRBJ1-1	TRBV13
CASSQIPGTSGALVQTQYF	TRBJ2-5	TRBV4-1
CASSLYGTYTGELFF	TRBJ2-2	TRBV7-6
CASRLAGGTDTQYF	TRBJ2-3	TRBV5-4
CASSEEGYYGYTF	TRBJ1-2	TRBV19
CASRGDVGFFTDTQYF	TRBJ2-3	TRBV28
CASSHPGQKNSYGYTF	TRBJ1-2	TRBV4-1
CASSSTTSGYATYEQYF	TRBJ2-7	TRBV7-9
CASSSAVAYTQYF	TRBJ2-3	TRBV5-1
CASSLTRRNEKLFF	TRBJ1-4	TRBV9
CASSQDRGRVTDTQYF	TRBJ2-3	TRBV4-3
CASSRDIRNQPQHF	TRBJ1-5	TRBV28
CASSLSSGRRDEQFF	TRBJ2-1	TRBV7-3
CASSVVGTGGSEAFF	TRBJ1-1	TRBV9
CASSSWTGGKYEQYF	TRBJ2-7	TRBV19
CASSIVGTNEKLFF	TRBJ1-4	TRBV19
CATSRDLRAEKLFF	TRBJ1-4	TRBV15
CAWSVQGFGLYEQYF	TRBJ2-7	TRBV30
CASSPLRGGGSGTGELFF	TRBJ2-2	TRBV7-3
CASSLGLTGPLGANVLTF	TRBJ2-6	TRBV7-9
CASSDLETQYF	TRBJ2-5	TRBV6-4
CASGSQGGFTDTQYF	TRBJ2-3	TRBV5-1
CASSLGGQPQHF	TRBJ1-5	TRBV19
CATSLRVGVSGANVLTF	TRBJ2-6	TRBV15
CASSLGSGSYNEQFF	TRBJ2-1	TRBV5-1
CATLHGGVTGNTIYF	TRBJ1-3	TRBV7-9
CASSEGGSYYEQYF	TRBJ2-7	TRBV6-1
CASSIAVNSNQPQHF	TRBJ1-5	TRBV19
CASSQAPPGLAGNSYEQYF	TRBJ2-7	TRBV4-1
CASSMSGTAYEQYF	TRBJ2-7	TRBV5-4
CASSLGTSGPDTQYF	TRBJ2-3	TRBV7-9
CAISEGSGRARENQPQHF	TRBJ1-5	TRBV10-3
CASSWGDRGYTEAFF	TRBJ1-1	TRBV5-5